This T cell receptor (beta chain) originates from a study of T-cell memory formation after mild COVID-19. The table lists this clonotype with a few counts. Antigen: not known. The study's findings and limits: Cross-reactive memory apparently joined, as some responding clones appeared in pre-infection memory. Clones that contracted from day 15 to 85 had balanced CD4/CD8; later expanders were CD4+ biased. Mostly located in CM and EM were contracting CD4+ clones, with contracting CD8+ clones located in EMRA.

5'RACE primed at constant segments yielded TCR alpha and TCR beta cDNA libraries bearing sample barcodes and UMIs. TCRdb re-derived calls from the 5' RACE reads in MiXCR, one entry per CDR3 protein. The profile shows fewer than 600,000 distinct CDR3 sequences, roughly 22% of them singletons. The V end lost 1 base, the J end lost 0 bases, and 6 bases lay between the germline ends. Looked up from germline, CDR1 is DFQATT and CDR2 is SNEGSKA (reference sequence). The CDR3 sequence is 13 residues long. The sequence came from an adult woman who had mild COVID-19 (a few samples of this study predate the infection). Cell type and time point are not known. The source material was PBMCs or a T cell subset sorted from them (not recorded which). This sequence joins TRBV20-1 and TRBJ1-2; no clear D. CDR3 loop: CSARASPNYGYTF. DNA for the CDR3: TGCAGTGCTAGAGCCAGTCCTAACTATGGCTACACCTTC.